Listed below are T cell receptor beta chains from one sample, sequenced in a study of early T cells in non-severe SARS-CoV-2 infection. In TCRdb, the 5' RACE reads were re-called with MiXCR into one record per CDR3 protein. The data contain roughly 63,000 distinct CDR3 sequences, about an eighth of them singletons. The specimen was whole blood. These receptors came from an adult who was a healthcare worker with PCR-confirmed SARS-CoV-2 infection or an uninfected control (not recorded which). CDR3s include the opening cysteine and the closing phenylalanine or tryptophan. The D gene is left open where the match is weak. Only part of the rows carry a size: once, few, many, or a class if the clone is expanded.

J	D	V	size	DNA	CDR3
TRBJ2-3	TRBD2	TRBV6-5	few	TGTGCCAGCAGGGGACTAGCGGGGGGGCCTAATACGCAGTATTTT	CASRGLAGGPNTQYF
TRBJ1-1	NA	TRBV30	many	TGTGCCTGGAGTGATGGGGGGAGAGCTTTCTTT	CAWSDGGRAFF
TRBJ2-2	NA	TRBV7-8	NA	TGTGCCAGCAGCCGGGCCGGGGAGCTGTTTTTT	CASSRAGELFF
TRBJ2-7	TRBD1	TRBV6-6	few	TGTGCCAGCAGTAATCGGGACAGGGGTGCCTACGAGCAGTACTTC	CASSNRDRGAYEQYF
TRBJ1-1	NA	TRBV12-3/TRBV12-4	many	TGTGCCAGCAGTTTGAGGGGTACTGAAGCTTTCTTT	CASSLRGTEAFF
TRBJ2-1	TRBD2	TRBV2	many	TGTGCCAGCAGGCCTACGGGGGGTGAGCAGTTCTTC	CASRPTGGEQFF
TRBJ2-7	TRBD2	TRBV19	many	TGTGCCAGTACCCCAACTAGCGGACCTTCCTACGAGCAGTACTTC	CASTPTSGPSYEQYF
TRBJ1-1	NA	TRBV7-7	many	TGTGCTAGCAGCCCCGACGGGAACACTGAAGCTTTCTTT	CASSPDGNTEAFF
TRBJ2-1	TRBD2	TRBV7-9	many	TGTGCCAGCAGCTTGCGGGGGGATCCCTACAATGAGCAGTTCTTC	CASSLRGDPYNEQFF
TRBJ2-5	NA	TRBV28	NA	TGTGCCAGCAGTTACCAGGATGGGGGGTCAGAGACCCAGTACTTC	CASSYQDGGSETQYF
TRBJ2-2	NA	TRBV7-8	NA	TGTGCCAGCAGCTTAAAGGGGACAGGGAAAAGCGGGGGGGCCGACACCGGGGAGCTGTTTTTT	CASSLKGTGKSGGADTGELFF
TRBJ2-3	TRBD2	TRBV3-1	few	TGTGCCAGCAGCCAACCGGGACTAGCGGCTACAGATACGCAGTATTTT	CASSQPGLAATDTQYF
TRBJ2-3	NA	TRBV4-2	NA	NA	CASSLTFGPQRTDTQYF
TRBJ2-7	TRBD2	TRBV4-3	few	TGCGCCAGCAGCCAAGATTTCCAAGCGGGGAACTCCTACGAGCAGTACTTC	CASSQDFQAGNSYEQYF
TRBJ2-1	NA	TRBV19	NA	TGTGCCTCAACGGGCCCCCTTTACAATGAGCAGTTCTTC	CASTGPLYNEQFF